These 22 T cell receptor beta chains share one sample of origin, sequenced in a study of blood T cell repertoires in COVID-19. Some clones are missing from TCRdb's copy, which holds only in-frame ones; the method was immunoSEQ multiplex PCR. The data contain about 130,000 clones, roughly 80% of them seen just once; the ten biggest clones take up roughly 15%. The sample comprised peripheral blood. These receptors originate from a woman in her forties or fifties with acute or convalescent COVID-19.

The chain combines TRBV10-3 with TRBJ1-2; no clear D. CDR1 and CDR2 (germline): ENHRY, SYGVKD. This CDR3 has 15 amino acids. The V end lost 3 bases, the J end lost 4 bases, and 15 bases lay between the germline ends. The chain's CDR3 is CAISDKFAGSYGYTF. DNA for the CDR3: TGTGCCATCAGTGATAAGTTCGCAGGAAGCTATGGCTACACCTTC.

The genes are TRBV30 and TRBJ1-4; D perhaps matches TRBD1 (5 bases). The CDR3 is 15 residues long. Germline values: CDR1 GTSNPN, CDR2 SVGIG (reference sequence). V was cut by 0 bases and J by 8 bases, with 16 bases left in between. CDR3 nucleotides: TGTGCCTGGAGTGTATCGGAAGGGGTAGGGGAAAAACTGTTTTTT. Its protein is CAWSVSEGVGEKLFF.

In nucleotides, the CDR3 is TGTGCCAGCCAAAAACAGGGGATTAGAGAAAAACTGTTTTTT. Its protein product is CASQKQGIREKLFF. The chain uses TRBV6-5 and TRBJ1-4; 7 bases agree with TRBD1. Trimming at V came to 8 bases and at J to 8 bases, leaving 11 bases not matched to a gene. Germline V lookup: CDR1 MNHEY, CDR2 SVGAGI. The CDR3 contains 14 residues.

The genes are TRBV24-1 and TRBJ1-2; 8 bases map to TRBD1. The germline V gene has CDR1 KGHDR and CDR2 SFDVKD. CDR3 size: 14 residues. The V and J ends lost 7 bases and 0 bases, in that order; junction bases with no gene match: 3. CDR3 coding DNA: TGTGCCACCAGCCCAGGGGGCTCTAACTATGGCTACACCTTC. The encoded protein is CATSPGGSNYGYTF.

CDR3 DNA sequence: TGCGCCAGCAGTTATAACAGGGGTCCCATCTACGAGCAGTACTTC. Amino acids: CASSYNRGPIYEQYF. The chain combines TRBV5-1 with TRBJ2-7; 7 bases are a match to TRBD1. From germline, CDR1 is SGHRS and CDR2 YFSETQ. J lost 3 bases, V lost 5 bases, and 11 bases had no gene match. This CDR3 region has 15 residues.

The chain uses TRBV4-1 and TRBJ2-1, with D perhaps matching TRBD2 (6 bases). The V gene's germline CDR1 is MGHRA and CDR2 YSYEKL. CDR3 length equals 14 residues. Trimming took 1 base from V and 6 from J, leaving 10 bases between them. The CDR3 reads CASSQVSGGNEQFF. CDR3 DNA sequence: TGCGCCAGCAGCCAAGTATCCGGGGGCAATGAGCAGTTCTTC.

The chain carries TRBV4-2 and TRBJ1-5, with D tentatively TRBD1 (6 bases). Germline V gives CDR1 LGHNA, CDR2 YNFKEQ. The CDR3 extends over 17 amino acids. V was clipped by 1 base and J by 9 bases, with 22 bases between them. The CDR3 loop reads CASSQVYRDSPVRPQHF. The CDR3 DNA is TGTGCCAGCAGCCAAGTTTACAGGGATAGCCCTGTACGGCCCCAGCATTTT.

The CDR3 bases are TGTGCCAGCAGCCAAGTACAGGGGGCTGGAGGCTACACCTTC. Translation: CASSQVQGAGGYTF. The V call is TRBV3-1 (or the pseudogene TRBV3-2), the J call TRBJ1-2, with 9 bases that match TRBD1. The CDR3 has 14 residues. The V gene end was trimmed by 1 base and the J gene end by 8 bases; junction bases not matched to a gene: 5. Germline CDR1 is LGHDT and CDR2 is YNNKEL (reference sequence).

V is TRBV11-3 and J is TRBJ2-5; D uncertain. The V end lost 1 base, the J end lost 4 bases, and 7 bases lay between the germline ends. This CDR3 contains 13 residues. CDR1 SGHNT and CDR2 YENEEA come from the germline V gene. The CDR3 DNA follows: TGTGCCAGCAGCTTAGGGCCCACAGAGACCCAGTACTTC. This gives the protein CASSLGPTETQYF.

The chain couples TRBV5-1 to TRBJ1-2; 7 nucleotides line up with TRBD1. Germline lookup yields CDR1 SGHRS and CDR2 YFSETQ. The V segment lost 0 bases and the J segment 7 bases; nucleotides outside the gene matches: 3. The CDR3 covers 13 residues. The CDR3 protein is CASSLDRGSGYTF. DNA for the CDR3: TGCGCCAGCAGCTTGGACAGGGGTAGTGGCTACACCTTC.

This clone was detected a few times. The chain links TRBV6-6 to TRBJ1-6; D unresolved. Germline lookup yields CDR1 MNHNY and CDR2 SVGAGI (reference sequence). The CDR3 totals 16 residues. V dropped 5 bases and J dropped 8 bases, with 19 bases sitting between them. CDR3 in amino acids: CASSLNSPRYDSPLHF. The CDR3 coding sequence is TGTGCCAGCAGTCTCAACTCCCCGCGTTATGATTCACCCCTCCACTTT.

The chain joins TRBV9 to TRBJ1-2, with TRBD1 matching 7 bases. The junction had 3 bases not matched to a gene; V was cut back by 1 base and J by 0 bases. The CDR3 contains 15 residues. CDR1 SGDLS and CDR2 YYNGEE come from the germline V gene. CDR3 sequence: CASSVWTGSNYGYTF. The CDR3 coding sequence is TGTGCCAGCAGCGTATGGACAGGATCTAACTATGGCTACACCTTC.

This clone was seen once. Other nucleotide sequences from this sample produce the same CDR3. The chain combines TRBV7-3 with TRBJ2-2; 10 positions match TRBD1. V lost 5 bases and J lost 6; bases outside the gene matches: 6. The length of the CDR3 is 15 residues. Germline lookup yields CDR1 SGHTA and CDR2 FQGTGA. CDR3 region: CASSPRDRGSGELFF. Here the CDR3 DNA reads TGTGCCAGCAGCCCACGGGACAGGGGTTCCGGGGAGCTGTTTTTT.

The CDR3 loop reads CASSINFRQGIKNTEAFF. CDR3 in DNA: TGTGCCAGCAGTATAAACTTCCGACAGGGGATAAAGAACACTGAAGCTTTCTTT. The chain uses TRBV27 and TRBJ1-1; 8 bases are shared with TRBD1. The germline V gene has CDR1 MNHEY and CDR2 SMNVEV (reference sequence). This CDR3 is 18 amino acids long. The junction had 15 bases not matched to a gene; V was cut back by 5 bases and J by 1 base.

This sequence joins TRBV24-1 and TRBJ2-3; D might be TRBD1 (6 bases). CDR1 is KGHDR and CDR2 is SFDVKD in the germline V gene. The CDR3 has 16 residues. The V and J ends lost 4 bases and 1 base respectively, with 14 bases between them. DNA for the CDR3: TGTGCCACCAGTGACACCCAGGGGCCAGGCACAGATACGCAGTATTTT. It translates to CATSDTQGPGTDTQYF.

CDR3 in DNA: TGCGCCAGCAGAACAGGGATTTCACCCCTCCACTTT. This sequence encodes CASRTGISPLHF. This chain links TRBV5-1 with TRBJ1-6; D possibly corresponds to TRBD1 (6 bases). The CDR3 sequence is 12 residues long. With 5 bases removed from V and 9 bases from J, the gap between germline ends came to 9 bases. Germline lookup yields CDR1 SGHRS and CDR2 YFSETQ. Combining the CDR3 with reference TRBV5-1 and TRBJ1-6 gives the whole variable domain KAGVTQTPRYLIKTRGQQVTLSCSPISGHRSVSWYQQTPGQGLQFLFEYFSETQRNKGNFPGRFSGRQFSNSRSEMNVSTLELGDSALYLCASRTGISPLHFGNGTRLTVT.

The chain uses TRBV2 and TRBJ2-5, with 7 bases that match TRBD1. With V trimmed by 7 bases and J by 4 bases, 12 bases remained unmatched. The CDR3 runs to 15 residues. The germline gives CDR1 SNHLY, CDR2 FYNNEI. Here the CDR3 reads CASMVSGGFRETQYF. In DNA form, the CDR3 reads TGTGCCAGCATGGTATCAGGGGGATTTCGAGAGACCCAGTACTTC.

V gene TRBV5-8 combines with J gene TRBJ1-1; D remains unclear. Germline loops: CDR1 SGHTS, CDR2 YDEGEE. Deletions cut 4 bases from V and 1 base from J, with 11 bases between. The CDR3 is made up of 14 amino acids. The CDR3 region is CASSREGGNTEAFF. The DNA for the CDR3 is TGTGCCAGCAGCCGAGAGGGAGGGAACACTGAAGCTTTCTTT.

The V and J genes are TRBV3-1 (or the pseudogene TRBV3-2) and TRBJ2-2; 7 bases align to TRBD1. V lost 4 bases to trimming and J lost 6 bases; unmatched junction nucleotides: 8. The CDR3 is 15 amino acids. From germline, CDR1 is LGHDT and CDR2 YNNKEL (reference sequence). The DNA for the CDR3 is TGTGCCAGCAGCCCCATGACAGGGTACTCCGGGGAGCTGTTTTTT. It translates to CASSPMTGYSGELFF.

This clone was recorded only once. The V call is TRBV3-1 (or the pseudogene TRBV3-2), the J call TRBJ1-1; possibly TRBD1 for D (5 bases). This CDR3 is built from 13 residues. Trimming cost V 4 bases and J 3 bases, with 9 bases left between them. Germline V gene lookup returns CDR1 LGHDT and CDR2 YNNKEL (reference sequence). The CDR3 is CASSRTGYTEAFF. Here the CDR3 DNA reads TGTGCCAGCAGCCGAACAGGCTACACTGAAGCTTTCTTT.

The rearrangement joins TRBV30 to TRBJ1-2, with TRBD1 identical over 9 bases. The CDR3 length is 16 residues. Germline trimming cut 3 bases from V and 5 bases from J; bases unmatched to any gene: 13. The germline V gene encodes CDR1 GTSNPN and CDR2 SVGIG (reference sequence). DNA for the CDR3: TGTGCCTGGAGCAGCAAAGGGACAGGGTTGAAGTATGGCTACACCTTC. This gives the protein CAWSSKGTGLKYGYTF.

This clone was counted only a few times. The CDR3 sequence is CAWSRDLVNQPQHF. The CDR3 DNA is TGTGCCTGGAGTAGGGACTTAGTCAATCAGCCCCAGCATTTT. V usage is TRBV30 and J usage is TRBJ1-5; a possible D gene is TRBD1 (5 bases). This CDR3 comprises 14 residues. The germline V gene has CDR1 GTSNPN and CDR2 SVGIG (reference sequence). V was trimmed by 2 bases and J by 3 bases, leaving 11 bases between them.